The 5 T cell receptor beta chains given below trace back to one sample, sequenced in a study of T cells in Graves' hyperthyroidism and ophthalmopathy. RNA transcripts yielded amplified TCR beta CDR3 regions. The primer set for the first-round RT-PCR of the TCR CDR3 was HTBI. TCRdb fed the multiplex PCR reads into MiXCR, producing one record per CDR3 protein. This sample yields 600,000 or so distinct CDR3 sequences, of which about 14% are seen a single time; under 15% belongs to the top ten. Input material: blood. All receptors come from a woman between 50 and 59 years old with Graves' ophthalmopathy.

Turning to this clonotype: This clone may be a read error of a much larger clone one base away. V usage is TRBV7-2 and J usage is TRBJ2-7, with D possibly matching TRBD1 (6 bases). With 6 bases removed from V and 3 bases from J, the gap between germline ends came to 21 bases. CDR1 is SGHTA, CDR2 FQGNSA, per germline. CDR3 length: 16 amino acids. The CDR3 DNA reads TGTGCCAGCAGTAGACAGGAGACTCTCTCCGACTACGAGCAGTACTTC. Translating it yields CASSRQETLSDYEQYF.

The sample holds many counts of this clonotype. The chain links TRBV28 to TRBJ1-1, with no clear D. The CDR3 is 14 amino acids. Germline V gene lookup returns CDR1 MDHEN and CDR2 SYDVKM. V lost 3 bases and J 0 bases, leaving 8 bases between the germline ends. The CDR3 nucleotides are TGTGCCAGCAGTTTTCCGACTATGAACACTGAAGCTTTCTTT. This codes for CASSFPTMNTEAFF.

This clonotype was detected many times. The CDR3 is CASKSFRGYTDTQYF. The DNA for the CDR3 is TGTGCCAGCAAAAGTTTTCGCGGTTACACAGATACGCAGTATTTT. The genes are TRBV28 and TRBJ2-3; D gene ambiguous. V was shortened by 7 bases and J by 2 bases, with 16 bases between the two germline ends. The length of the CDR3 is 15 residues. The germline V gene has CDR1 MDHEN and CDR2 SYDVKM.

This clonotype was picked up many times. V usage is TRBV28 and J usage is TRBJ2-4; D perhaps matches TRBD1 (5 bases). The germline V and J ends were trimmed by 6 bases and 4 bases, with 13 bases remaining between them. This CDR3 comprises 14 residues. CDR1 is MDHEN, CDR2 SYDVKM, per germline. The CDR3 here is CASSYDSLKNIQYF. The CDR3 coding sequence is TGTGCCAGCAGCTATGACAGCCTTAAAAACATTCAGTACTTC. Full variable domain (outside the CDR3, taken from reference TRBV28 and TRBJ2-4): DVKVTQSSRYLVKRTGEKVFLECVQDMDHENMFWYRQDPGLGLRLIYFSYDVKMKEKGDIPEGYSVSREKKERFSLILESASTNQTSMYLCASSYDSLKNIQYFGAGTRLSVL.

This clonotype was observed many times. V is TRBV5-1 and J is TRBJ2-2, with 9 bases lining up with TRBD2. J gave up 2 bases and V 4 bases, and 9 bases lay outside the gene matches. The CDR3 is 17 residues long. The germline V gene encodes CDR1 SGHRS and CDR2 YFSETQ. CDR3 sequence (DNA): TGCGCCAGCAGCCCTCTTGGCGGGAGGGCCAACACCGGGGAGCTGTTTTTT. Translated: CASSPLGGRANTGELFF.